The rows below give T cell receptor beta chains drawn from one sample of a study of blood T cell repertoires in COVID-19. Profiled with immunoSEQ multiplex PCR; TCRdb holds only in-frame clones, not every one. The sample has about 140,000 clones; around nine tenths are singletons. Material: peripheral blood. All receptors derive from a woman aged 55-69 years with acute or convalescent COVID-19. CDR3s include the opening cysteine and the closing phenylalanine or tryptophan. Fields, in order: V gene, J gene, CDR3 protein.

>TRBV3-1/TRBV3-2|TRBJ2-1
CASSQGDSAWDEQFF
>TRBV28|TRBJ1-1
CASRMGRQFHEAFF
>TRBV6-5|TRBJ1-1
CASPPRGQGTEAFF
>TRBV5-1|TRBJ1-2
CASSLAAGDTNYGYTF
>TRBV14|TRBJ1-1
CASSHELGRGLNTEAFF
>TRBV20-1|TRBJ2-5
CSATQETQYF
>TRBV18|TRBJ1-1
CASSPRNSLSTEAFF
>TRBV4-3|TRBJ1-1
CASSQDGGVTEAFF
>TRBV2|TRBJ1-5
CASSGGSDQPQHF
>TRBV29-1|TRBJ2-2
CSVGRGGGVNTGELFF
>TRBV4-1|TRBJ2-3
CASSQVRRADTQYF
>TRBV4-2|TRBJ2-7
CASSQNLPGLLNEQYF
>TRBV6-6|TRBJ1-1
CASSYMGALNTEAFF
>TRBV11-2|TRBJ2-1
CASSPLAGGVFEQFF
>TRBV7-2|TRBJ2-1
CASSLGLAGLYNEQFF
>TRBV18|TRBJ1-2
CASSLPGQGRLSNYGYTF
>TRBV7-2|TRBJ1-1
CASSKTEVTEAFF
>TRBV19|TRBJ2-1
CASSSVLAASYNEQFF
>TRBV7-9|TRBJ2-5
CASSFGAGGETQYF
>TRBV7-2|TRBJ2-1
CASSLEASVYNEQFF
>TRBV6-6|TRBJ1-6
CASRGQSTNSPLHF
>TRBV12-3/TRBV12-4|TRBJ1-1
CASSLQTGTEAFF
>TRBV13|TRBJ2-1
CASSLGAGTLYNEQFF
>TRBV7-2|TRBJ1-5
CASSLEPSTGQPQHF
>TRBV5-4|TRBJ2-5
CASSLPGLAGIETQYF
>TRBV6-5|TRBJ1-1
CASSYSAFAGNTEAFF
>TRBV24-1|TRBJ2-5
CATSDLPPAGAGETQYF
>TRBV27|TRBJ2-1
CASSLGPPALNEQFF
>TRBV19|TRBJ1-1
CASRIGGRGRGEAFF
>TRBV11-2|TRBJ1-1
CASSQHSRDTEAFF
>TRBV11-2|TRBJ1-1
CASSPVNTEAFF
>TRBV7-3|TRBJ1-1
CASSLTGAGTHMNTEAFF
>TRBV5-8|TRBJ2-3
CASSPTSGGTSSTDTQYF
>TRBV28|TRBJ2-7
CASRTSGKPYEQYF
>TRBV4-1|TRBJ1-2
CASSQDETGGAPGYTF
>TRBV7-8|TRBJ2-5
CASSFFGSQETQYF
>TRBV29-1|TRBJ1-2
CSAWEQGYTF
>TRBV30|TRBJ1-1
CACFTGDRTEAFF
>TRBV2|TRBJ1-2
CASSDMGAVYGYTF
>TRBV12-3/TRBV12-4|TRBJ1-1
CASSFSGGTEAFF
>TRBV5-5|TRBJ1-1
CASSFRDRGYTEAFF
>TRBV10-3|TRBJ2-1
CAISEGTGGKEQFF
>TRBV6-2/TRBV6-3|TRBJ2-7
CASSYRGWNYEQYF
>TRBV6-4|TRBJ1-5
CASSDPPGGRADGRNQPQHF
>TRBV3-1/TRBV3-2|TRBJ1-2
CASSQGTVGPYGYTF
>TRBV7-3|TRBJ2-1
CASSTGGSTNEQFF
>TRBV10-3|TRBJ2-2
CAIGGDTGELFF
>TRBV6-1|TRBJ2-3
CASSALTGGPTDTQYF
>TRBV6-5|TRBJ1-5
CASSSGQYNQPQHF
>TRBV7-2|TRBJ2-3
CASTVQGGTDTQYF
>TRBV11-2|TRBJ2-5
CASSLDRARQETQYF
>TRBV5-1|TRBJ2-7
CASRTGDSYEQYF